One sample yielded the 27 T cell receptor beta chains listed below, sequenced in a study of patients and donors after allogeneic stem cell transplantation. TCRdb re-derived calls from the RT-PCR reads in MiXCR, one entry per CDR3 protein. This sample has 70,000 to 85,000 distinct CDR3 sequences; around 27% occur once, and the top ten carry about 30%. Sequencing used blood, either unsorted or a sorted T cell fraction (not recorded which). All receptors derive from a human donor who was either an allogeneic HSCT recipient or a stem cell or donor lymphocyte infusion donor (not recorded which). It is not recorded whose cells these are; they may come from a transplant donor.

The CDR3 coding sequence is TGCGCCAGCAGCTTGGTCACCGTTCCTTGGACCTTC. It specifies CASSLVTVPWTF. The chain combines TRBV5-1 with TRBJ1-2, with D unresolved. Trimming took 0 bases from V and 14 from J, leaving 14 bases between them. Germline loops: CDR1 SGHRS, CDR2 YFSETQ. This CDR3 comprises 12 residues. The entire variable domain, with the rest obtained from reference TRBV5-1 and TRBJ1-2, is as follows: KAGVTQTPRYLIKTRGQQVTLSCSPISGHRSVSWYQQTPGQGLQFLFEYFSETQRNKGNFPGRFSGRQFSNSRSEMNVSTLELGDSALYLCASSLVTVPWTFGSGTRLTVV.

This chain joins TRBV6-6 and TRBJ1-2; 9 bases are a match to TRBD1. The CDR3 contains 19 residues. V shed 5 bases, J shed 2 bases, and the junction held 18 bases outside the gene matches. Germline CDR1 MNHNY, CDR2 SVGAGI (reference sequence). CDR3 region: CASSKPVDLGTGKNYGYTF. CDR3 sequence (DNA): TGTGCCAGCAGTAAACCCGTTGACCTGGGGACAGGGAAGAACTATGGCTACACCTTC.

The chain employs TRBV12-3 or TRBV12-4 and TRBJ1-6; 7 bases map to TRBD1. The CDR3 extends over 13 amino acids. Germline trimming cut 3 bases from V and 10 bases from J; bases unmatched to any gene: 3. In nucleotides, the CDR3 is TGTGCCAGCAGTTTCGCAGGGGGGTCACCCCTCCACTTT. It codes for CASSFAGGSPLHF.

The rearrangement joins TRBV27 to TRBJ2-1; D gene uncertain. V was clipped by 3 bases and J by 4 bases, with 7 bases between them. This CDR3 has 13 amino acids. Germline CDR1 is MNHEY and CDR2 is SMNVEV (reference sequence). This CDR3 is CASSFSKYNEQFF. The CDR3 coding sequence is TGTGCCAGCAGTTTTTCCAAGTACAATGAGCAGTTCTTC.

This clonotype was recorded a few times. The gene calls are TRBV12-3 or TRBV12-4 and TRBJ1-3; D is uncertain. The CDR3 has 15 residues. V lost 6 bases and J lost 2, with 14 bases in between. CDR3 in DNA: TGTGCCAGCAGCGCCGGGGTAATCACTGGAAACACCATATATTTT. This codes for CASSAGVITGNTIYF.

This clonotype appeared a few times. This chain links TRBV19 with TRBJ1-5, with D tentatively TRBD1 (5 bases). This CDR3 spans 14 amino acids. Germline V CDR1 and CDR2: LNHDA, SQIVND (reference sequence). V lost 6 bases to trimming and J lost 5 bases, with 14 bases between them. The CDR3 nucleotides read TGTGCCAGTAGCAACCTCGGGGGGGATCAGCCCCAGCATTTT. Its translation: CASSNLGGDQPQHF.

The table lists this clonotype with a few counts. V is TRBV12-3 or TRBV12-4 and J is TRBJ1-1; no reliable D call. V dropped 0 bases and J dropped 6 bases, with 2 bases sitting between them. The CDR3 runs to 11 residues. DNA of the CDR3: TGTGCCAGCAGTTTAGCGGCTGAAGCTTTCTTT. It encodes CASSLAAEAFF.

This clonotype is labeled medium-sized. The CDR3 sequence is CASSLQEWQPQHF. For the CDR3, the DNA is TGTGCCAGCAGCTTACAAGAATGGCAGCCCCAGCATTTT. This chain joins TRBV7-9 and TRBJ1-5; no definite D call. V lost 2 bases, J lost 7 bases, and 9 bases lay in between. The CDR3 runs 13 residues. CDR1 is SEHNR, CDR2 FQNEAQ, per germline (reference sequence).

The rearrangement joins TRBV5-5 to TRBJ1-1; D uncertain. The CDR3 loop spans 11 amino acids. Per the germline V gene, CDR1 is SGHKS and CDR2 is YYEKEE (reference sequence). V was trimmed by 4 bases and J by 3 bases, leaving 4 bases between them. The CDR3 DNA sequence: TGTGCCAGCAGCAGGCACACTGAAGCTTTCTTT. Translating gives CASSRHTEAFF.

This chain connects TRBV12-3 or TRBV12-4 to TRBJ1-4; D gene unclear. The V gene lost 3 bases and the J gene lost 6 bases, with 5 bases spanning the gap. This CDR3 has 12 residues. The CDR3 DNA reads as TGTGCCAGCAGTTTTTACTATGAAAAACTGTTTTTT. The encoded protein is CASSFYYEKLFF.

This clonotype has a handful of counts. V gene TRBV6-5 combines with J gene TRBJ1-4; D perhaps matches TRBD1 (5 bases). The CDR3 spans 15 residues. V was pared by 0 bases and J by 5 bases, with 10 bases between. The germline V gene has CDR1 MNHEY and CDR2 SVGAGI. The CDR3 DNA follows: TGTGCCAGCAGTTACTCGGGGCCAGTGAATGAAAAACTGTTTTTT. It specifies CASSYSGPVNEKLFF.

The chain links TRBV29-1 to TRBJ1-2, with D hard to call. Germline CDR1 and CDR2: SQVTM and ANQGSEA. The CDR3 contains 13 residues. V dropped 1 base and J dropped 6 bases, with 12 bases sitting between them. The CDR3 DNA sequence: TGCAGCGTTGAAGGGGTGAAAAGGGATGGCTACACCTTC. Translated: CSVEGVKRDGYTF.

CDR3: CASSLGRGSLAKNIQYF. The CDR3 DNA sequence: TGTGCCAGCAGTTTGGGTAGGGGTTCTCTGGCCAAAAACATTCAGTACTTC. This chain links TRBV12-3 or TRBV12-4 with TRBJ2-4, with a possible D match to TRBD1 (5 bases). Trimming took 3 bases from V and 1 from J, leaving 16 bases between them. This CDR3 comprises 17 residues.

The V and J genes are TRBV18 and TRBJ2-4; D is possibly TRBD1 or TRBD2 (6 bases each). This CDR3 is 16 amino acids long. CDR1 KGHSH and CDR2 LQKENI come from the germline V gene. Trimming shortened V by 4 bases and J by 1 base, and 14 bases separated the two germline ends. CDR3 sequence (DNA): TGTGCCAGCTCACTTAGGGGGGAGATGGCCAAAAACATTCAGTACTTC. Translated: CASSLRGEMAKNIQYF.

The V gene is TRBV9, the J gene TRBJ2-1; no clear D gene. The CDR3 runs 13 residues. V was trimmed by 0 bases and J by 4 bases, leaving 5 bases between them. Germline lookup yields CDR1 SGDLS and CDR2 YYNGEE. CDR3 residues: CASSVALYNEQFF. The CDR3 nucleotides are TGTGCCAGCAGCGTAGCCCTGTACAATGAGCAGTTCTTC.

The genes are TRBV7-9 and TRBJ2-1; D is undetermined. From germline, CDR1 is SEHNR and CDR2 FQNEAQ (reference sequence). The V end was cut by 2 bases, the J end by 3 bases, with 11 bases between. The CDR3 contains 15 residues. The CDR3, as DNA: TGTGCCAGCAGCTTACTTACACCGATCTACAATGAGCAGTTCTTC. Amino acid sequence: CASSLLTPIYNEQFF.

Only a few counts were recorded for this clonotype. The V call is TRBV20-1, the J call TRBJ2-7; no clear D. The germline V gene has CDR1 DFQATT and CDR2 SNEGSKA (reference sequence). This CDR3 region has 12 residues. V was shortened by 4 bases and J by 0 bases, with 7 bases between the two germline ends. CDR3 residues: CSATPDSYEQYF. CDR3 in DNA: TGCAGTGCTACTCCAGACTCCTACGAGCAGTACTTC.

V and J are TRBV10-3 and TRBJ2-3; tentative D call: TRBD1 (6 bases). Deletions cut 4 bases from V and 2 bases from J, with 10 bases between. Per the germline V gene, CDR1 is ENHRY and CDR2 is SYGVKD. The length of the CDR3 is 14 residues. The CDR3 protein is CAISARDITDTQYF. CDR3 sequence (DNA): TGTGCCATCAGTGCCAGGGACATCACAGATACGCAGTATTTT.

V gene TRBV6-6 combines with J gene TRBJ1-2; the D gene is possibly TRBD1 (6 bases). CDR1 is MNHNY and CDR2 is SVGAGI in the germline V gene (reference sequence). The CDR3 spans 13 residues. V dropped 2 bases and J dropped 7 bases, with 11 bases sitting between them. The CDR3 region has the DNA TGTGCCAGCAGTTACCCTCAGGGGTCTGGCTACACCTTC. Protein: CASSYPQGSGYTF.

This chain joins TRBV7-9 and TRBJ2-7; 8 nucleotides line up with TRBD2. CDR1 and CDR2 from the germline V gene are SEHNR and FQNEAQ (reference sequence). The V segment lost 3 bases and the J segment 6 bases; nucleotides outside the gene matches: 13. The CDR3 length is 16 residues. CDR3 nucleotide sequence: TGTGCCAGCAGCTTCCTGCTACTAGCGGCCGGGAGCGAGCAGTACTTC. It translates to CASSFLLLAAGSEQYF.

The chain employs TRBV5-1 and TRBJ1-1; TRBD1 aligns across 8 bases. Trimming at V came to 4 bases and at J to 1 base, leaving 15 bases not matched to a gene. This CDR3 is 18 amino acids long. CDR1 SGHRS and CDR2 YFSETQ come from the germline V gene. DNA for the CDR3: TGCGCCAGCAGCATAGACAGGGGCGGAACTCTTGGGAACACTGAAGCTTTCTTT. The encoded protein is CASSIDRGGTLGNTEAFF.

This clonotype has only one observation. V and J are TRBV20-1 and TRBJ2-7, with TRBD2 matching 12 bases. Germline V gene lookup returns CDR1 DFQATT and CDR2 SNEGSKA (reference sequence). V trimming: 6 bases; J trimming: 7 bases; junction bases outside the gene matches: 10. This CDR3 has 14 residues. The DNA of the CDR3 is TGCAGTGCCCCGGGACTAGCGGGTTTCAGGGAGCAGTACTTC. It codes for CSAPGLAGFREQYF.

This clonotype was seen repeatedly, ten times or more. The chain recombines TRBV10-3 with TRBJ2-5; 9 nucleotides align to TRBD2. The CDR3 loop spans 15 amino acids. Trimming took 3 bases from V and 2 from J; bases not matched to a gene: 4. The germline V gene encodes CDR1 ENHRY and CDR2 SYGVKD. In nucleotides, the CDR3 is TGTGCCATCAGTGACCCGGCGGGGGGGCAAGAGACCCAGTACTTC. It is translated as CAISDPAGGQETQYF.

The CDR3 protein is CASSFPGGYTEAFF. CDR3 sequence (DNA): TGTGCCAGCAGCTTTCCAGGGGGCTACACTGAAGCTTTCTTT. The gene calls are TRBV7-2 and TRBJ1-1; 8 bases fit TRBD1. The V gene end was trimmed by 3 bases and the J gene end by 3 bases; junction bases not matched to a gene: 3. Germline CDR1 SGHTA, CDR2 FQGNSA. The CDR3 totals 14 residues.

This clonotype turned up a few times. The chain recombines TRBV7-2 with TRBJ2-1, with unresolved D. This CDR3 region has 11 residues. The ends were cut back, 3 bases at V and 9 bases at J, with 6 bases in the middle. Germline loops: CDR1 SGHTA, CDR2 FQGNSA. The CDR3 region is CASSFRVEQFF. CDR3 sequence (DNA): TGTGCCAGCAGCTTTCGGGTTGAGCAGTTCTTC.

Only a few counts were recorded for this clonotype. V usage is TRBV3-1 and J usage is TRBJ1-1; unclear D gene. The V gene's germline CDR1 is LGHDT and CDR2 YNNKEL (reference sequence). The CDR3 is 13 residues long. V gave up 0 bases and J gave up 4 bases, with 6 bases separating them. The DNA for the CDR3 is TGTGCCAGCAGCCAAGAGGGCGGCACTGAAGCTTTCTTT. Its translation is CASSQEGGTEAFF.

In its sample, this clonotype was seen many times. The J gene is TRBJ1-6, the V gene TRBV5-1; D call uncertain. The ends were cut back, 4 bases at V and 6 bases at J, with 8 bases in the middle. CDR1 and CDR2 from the germline V gene are SGHRS and YFSETQ. The CDR3 covers 13 residues. CDR3 nucleotide sequence: TGCGCCAGCAGCCCAGGACCTAATTCACCCCTCCACTTT. It specifies CASSPGPNSPLHF. Full variable domain (outside the CDR3, taken from reference TRBV5-1 and TRBJ1-6): KAGVTQTPRYLIKTRGQQVTLSCSPISGHRSVSWYQQTPGQGLQFLFEYFSETQRNKGNFPGRFSGRQFSNSRSEMNVSTLELGDSALYLCASSPGPNSPLHFGNGTRLTVT.